Here is one T cell receptor beta chain with its context. The antigen is not known. Negative isolation was used for CD8+ and CD4+ T cells and FACS enrichment for TEMRA cells. The entry originates in a study of CD8 T cells in Susac syndrome. Whole-study findings and limits: The CD4+ T cell repertoires in Susac syndrome did not show any clonal expansion.

Random hexamers primed reverse transcription of 0.5 to 1 ug RNA. Multiplex PCR with immunoSEQ amplified the TCR beta CDR3 across 54 Vbeta and 13 Jbeta. Each CDR3 protein is one row after TCRdb ran MiXCR on the immunoSEQ multiplex PCR reads. This table holds about 140,000 distinct CDR3 sequences, 95% found once. This CDR3 is built from 15 residues. From germline, CDR1 is LGHDT and CDR2 YNNKEL (reference sequence). V lost 0 bases and J lost 7, with 16 bases in between. The V and J genes are TRBV3-1 and TRBJ2-7; possible D gene TRBD1, 5 bases. This clonotype was sampled from a human donor with Susac syndrome. Material for sequencing was CD4+ T cells from PBMCs. The CDR3 here is CASSQELMTKGEQYF. The CDR3 nucleotides read TGTGCCAGCAGCCAAGAACTGATGACAAAGGGGGAGCAGTACTTC.